This T cell receptor beta chain comes out of a study of vaccination and CD4 T cells after COVID-19. About the study: Stimuli were overlapping spike peptide pools of SARS-CoV-2 and three common cold coronaviruses (HCoV-NL63, HCoV-OC43, HCoV-229E).

Remarks on this clonotype: Its antigen is still unknown.

Oncomine TCR Beta short-read sequencing was applied to DNA from cultured CD4+ T cells. The authors extracted genomic DNA from cultured CD4+ T cells. TCRdb reprocessed the PCR reads with MiXCR, giving one entry per CDR3 protein. Of about 14,000 distinct CDR3 sequences listed, roughly 29% are singletons. Sample treatment: roughly nine-day PBMC culture with coronavirus spike peptide pools or control peptides (ViraFEST assay). Germline CDR1 MNHNS, CDR2 SASEGT. The CDR3 runs to 14 residues. The V end lost 6 bases, the J end lost 3 bases, and 14 bases lay between the germline ends. The material sequenced was cultured CD4+ T cells from blood. This chain uses TRBV6-1 with TRBJ1-1; D gene uncertain. This receptor was taken from a human donor with COVID-19. In nucleotides, the CDR3 is TGTGCCAGCAGCCTGGGATCTTGGGACACTGAAGCTTTCTTT. Its protein product is CASSLGSWDTEAFF.